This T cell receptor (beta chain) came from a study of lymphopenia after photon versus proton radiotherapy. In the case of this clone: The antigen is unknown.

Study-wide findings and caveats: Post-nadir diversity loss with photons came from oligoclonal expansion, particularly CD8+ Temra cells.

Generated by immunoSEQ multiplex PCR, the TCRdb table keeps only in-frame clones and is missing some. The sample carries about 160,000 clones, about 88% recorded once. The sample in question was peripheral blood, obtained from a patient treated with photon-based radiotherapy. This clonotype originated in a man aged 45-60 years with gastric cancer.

This chain's CDR3 is CASSLRETQYF. The DNA of the CDR3 is TGTGCCAGCAGTCTGCGGGAGACCCAGTACTTC. This sequence joins TRBV28 and TRBJ2-5, with unresolved D. This CDR3 is 11 amino acids long. The germline V gene has CDR1 MDHEN and CDR2 SYDVKM. The germline V and J ends were trimmed by 5 bases and 5 bases, with 6 bases remaining between them. The entire variable domain, with the rest obtained from reference TRBV28 and TRBJ2-5, is as follows: DVKVTQSSRYLVKRTGEKVFLECVQDMDHENMFWYRQDPGLGLRLIYFSYDVKMKEKGDIPEGYSVSREKKERFSLILESASTNQTSMYLCASSLRETQYFGPGTRLLVL.